A selection of T cell receptor beta chains follows, all from one sample in a study of cytotoxic CD8 clonotypes in ibrutinib-treated CLL. The assay was immunoSEQ multiplex PCR, and TCRdb's table has in-frame clones only and misses some. The repertoire holds about 130,000 clones, with approximately 80% as singletons. Sequences were derived from PBMCs, sampled after 24 months of ibrutinib treatment. Receptor source: a human donor with chronic lymphocytic leukemia. CDR3s include the opening cysteine and the closing phenylalanine or tryptophan. The D gene is left open where the match is weak. Clone size, where shown, is once, few, many, or a class for clones that have expanded.

D,V,J,size,DNA,CDR3
TRBD1,TRBV19,TRBJ1-1,NA,TGTGCCAGTAGGGGACAGACAATGAACACTGAAGCTTTCTTT,CASRGQTMNTEAFF
TRBD1,TRBV5-4,TRBJ2-7,NA,TGTGCCAGCAGCTTGCATCGGACAGGGCGCTCCTACGAGCAGTACTTC,CASSLHRTGRSYEQYF
NA,TRBV18,TRBJ2-1,NA,TGTGCCAGCTCACCCGGGGAGACGATATACAATGAGCAGTTCTTC,CASSPGETIYNEQFF
NA,TRBV11-2,TRBJ1-4,NA,TGTGCCAGCAGCTTAATCCGCAGTAATGAAAAACTGTTTTTT,CASSLIRSNEKLFF
NA,TRBV7-8,TRBJ2-2,NA,TGTGCCAGCAGCTTAGTGGGGGGGAACACCGGGGAGCTGTTTTTT,CASSLVGGNTGELFF
NA,TRBV27,TRBJ1-6,NA,TGTGCCAGCAGTTTTCCGACAGACAATTCACCCCTCCACTTT,CASSFPTDNSPLHF
NA,TRBV15,TRBJ1-5,NA,TGTGCCACCAGCAGCCAAACCGGGACCCCTAATCAGCCCCAGCATTTT,CATSSQTGTPNQPQHF
NA,TRBV6-1,TRBJ2-5,once,TGTGCCAGCAGTGAAGTGGGAGTGGGGACCCAGTACTTC,CASSEVGVGTQYF
NA,TRBV6-5,TRBJ1-6,few,TGTGCCAGCAGTTATCAGGGTCCTGATTCACCCCTCCACTTT,CASSYQGPDSPLHF
TRBD2,TRBV5-4,TRBJ2-5,NA,TGTGCCAGCAGCTTGGCCGAGCTAGCGGGGGGGACCCCCACCCAGTACTTC,CASSLAELAGGTPTQYF
NA,TRBV5-1,TRBJ1-2,few,TGCGCCAGCAGCTCCAGGGGCTATGGCTACACCTTC,CASSSRGYGYTF
TRBD1,TRBV11-3,TRBJ2-2,NA,TGTGCCAGCAGCCCCAGGGACAGCTACACCGGGGAGCTGTTTTTT,CASSPRDSYTGELFF
NA,TRBV6-5,TRBJ2-2,NA,TGTGCCGGCAGTCGAATGAGGACCGGGGAGCTGTTTTTT,CAGSRMRTGELFF
NA,TRBV7-8,TRBJ2-7,NA,TGTGCCAGCAGCTTAGCGAGGCAGGGCTACGAGCAGTACTTC,CASSLARQGYEQYF
TRBD1,TRBV27,TRBJ2-7,NA,TGTGCCAGCAGCTCGGACAGGGTTTCCTACGAGCAGTACTTC,CASSSDRVSYEQYF
NA,TRBV11-2,TRBJ1-4,NA,TGTGCCAGCAGCGCCGGGCCCTATAATGAAAAACTGTTTTTT,CASSAGPYNEKLFF